The following is a T cell receptor (beta chain) sequence with its context. The antigen is not known. This record belongs to a study of monozygotic twins with inflammatory bowel disease. Findings of the study overall: No one strong IBD-associated signal or clonotype was supported. Twins with IBD had fewer clonotypes in common with others than healthy twins, particularly during disease activity. Heterogeneous immunosuppressive treatment regimens may have introduced variability into patient repertoires. It was in IBD patients that TCRbeta diversity (inverse Simpson) was lower than in healthy co-twins.

This CDR3 spans 18 amino acids. In germline, CDR1 is MNHEY, CDR2 SVGAGI. TCRdb re-called the 5' RACE reads and shows each CDR3 protein once, DNA omitted. The listing contains about 210,000 distinct CDR3 sequences. V is TRBV6-5 and J is TRBJ2-2; TCRdb picks TRBD1, but there is no DNA to check that call. The sample was blood. The receptor was isolated from a human donor with ulcerative colitis or Crohn's disease, or a healthy co-twin of an affected twin (not recorded which). The CDR3 loop is CASSYSRGGRGETGELFF.